Listed below are T cell receptor beta chains from one sample, sequenced in a study of blood T cell repertoires in COVID-19. TCRdb keeps only in-frame clones here, not all; method: immunoSEQ multiplex PCR. The table shows about 200,000 clones, with 89% occurring only once. Material for sequencing was peripheral blood. These receptors all stem from a man aged 40-55 years with acute or convalescent COVID-19. CDR3s include the opening cysteine and the closing phenylalanine or tryptophan. Each record gives: J gene, D gene, V gene, clone size, CDR3 DNA, CDR3 protein. A D gene is named only where the DNA matches it firmly. Clone size is stated in some rows and not others, as once, few, many or a class when expanded.

TRBJ2-7	TRBD1	TRBV3-1/TRBV3-2	once	TGTGCCAGCAGCCCGAGACAGGGGGTAAGCGAGCAGTACTTC	CASSPRQGVSEQYF
TRBJ1-2	.	TRBV28	.	TGTGCCAGCAGTTTACAGGGCCGTTATGGCTACACCTTC	CASSLQGRYGYTF
TRBJ1-2	.	TRBV14	.	TGTGCCAGCAGCCAAGATTACGGGGTTCGTGGCTACACCTTC	CASSQDYGVRGYTF
TRBJ2-5	TRBD2	TRBV2	.	TGTGCCAGCAGGCTAGCGGCAAACCAAGAGACCCAGTACTTC	CASRLAANQETQYF
TRBJ1-2	.	TRBV5-1	.	TGCGCCAGCAGCCCGGACGGGACAACTTACTATGGCTACACCTTC	CASSPDGTTYYGYTF
TRBJ2-1	.	TRBV21-1	.	TGTGCCAGCAGCAAAGTCCCACAGGGGGCGTTTTTCGATGAGCAGTTCTTC	CASSKVPQGAFFDEQFF
TRBJ1-2	.	TRBV5-1	.	TGCGCCAGCAGCCCCACGAAGGGGGGCTACACCTTC	CASSPTKGGYTF
TRBJ2-3	TRBD2	TRBV5-4	.	TGTGCCAGCAGCTTGGGACTAGCGGGACCAAGGAGCACAGATACGCAGTATTTT	CASSLGLAGPRSTDTQYF
TRBJ2-1	.	TRBV11-3	.	TGTGCCAGCAGCTCAGGGCCCCGGGAGCAGTTCTTC	CASSSGPREQFF
TRBJ2-7	TRBD1	TRBV3-1/TRBV3-2	.	TGTGCCAGCAGTGGACAGGCACGGGAGCAGTACTTC	CASSGQAREQYF
TRBJ1-4	TRBD1	TRBV5-1	.	TGCGCCAGCAGCCCGCACACAGGGGGCACTAATGAAAAACTGTTTTTT	CASSPHTGGTNEKLFF
TRBJ2-2	TRBD1	TRBV16	.	TGTGCCAGCAGTAAGGGACAGGGGCGAAACACCGGGGAGCTGTTTTTT	CASSKGQGRNTGELFF
TRBJ2-2	TRBD2	TRBV7-2	.	TGTGCCAGCGCTGAAGTAGCGGGGGGATCCGGGGAGCTGTTTTTT	CASAEVAGGSGELFF
TRBJ2-5	.	TRBV6-5	.	TGTGCCAGCAGCACCCTCTCGCGGGACCAAGAGACCCAGTACTTC	CASSTLSRDQETQYF
TRBJ2-2	.	TRBV6-5	.	TGTGCCAGCGAACGGGACACCGGGGAGCTGTTTTTT	CASERDTGELFF
TRBJ2-1	.	TRBV6-2/TRBV6-3	once	TGTGCCAGCAGTTACCCTTCCCGCGGGGGCAGCTCCTACAATGAGCAGTTCTTC	CASSYPSRGGSSYNEQFF
TRBJ2-2	.	TRBV11-3	once	TGTGCCAGCAGCCCAGACACCGGGGAGCTGTTTTTT	CASSPDTGELFF
TRBJ1-2	TRBD1	TRBV9	.	TGTGCCAGCAGCGTAGGGCAGGGGGCATTTGGCTACACCTTC	CASSVGQGAFGYTF
TRBJ2-7	TRBD1	TRBV6-6	.	TGTGCCAGCAGTTTAGGGGGACAGGGTTCCGAGCAGTACTTC	CASSLGGQGSEQYF
TRBJ2-1	TRBD2	TRBV7-3	.	TGTGCCAGCAGCTTAATTCCCGGACTAGCGGGGGCCAATGAGCAGTTCTTC	CASSLIPGLAGANEQFF
TRBJ2-7	.	TRBV19	.	TGTGCCAGTAGTTCCCAGGGCTACGAGCAGTACTTC	CASSSQGYEQYF
TRBJ1-2	TRBD1	TRBV11-2	.	TGTGCCAGCAGCACCCACAGGGGGCGCTTAAATGGCTACACCTTC	CASSTHRGRLNGYTF
TRBJ2-6	.	TRBV2	.	TGTGCCAGCAGTGAAAAACTTTTCATCTCTGGGGCCAACGTCCTGACTTTC	CASSEKLFISGANVLTF
TRBJ2-2	.	TRBV16	few	TGTGCCAGCAGCCGGTCAGGTCCGAACACCGGGGAGCTGTTTTTT	CASSRSGPNTGELFF
TRBJ2-7	.	TRBV3-1/TRBV3-2	.	TGTGCCAGCAGCCAAGAGGGGGGGCGAGGGGCCTACGAGCAGTACTTC	CASSQEGGRGAYEQYF
TRBJ1-4	.	TRBV3-1/TRBV3-2	.	TGTGCCAGCAGCCAGGGCAGTGAAAAACTGTTTTTT	CASSQGSEKLFF
TRBJ2-2	.	TRBV7-9	.	TGTGCCAGCAGCCCCCCCGGACAGTTCGCGAACACCGGGGAGCTGTTTTTT	CASSPPGQFANTGELFF
TRBJ1-1	.	TRBV10-3	.	TGTGCCATCATGTGGCGGATGAACACTGAAGCTTTCTTT	CAIMWRMNTEAFF
TRBJ2-7	TRBD1	TRBV11-2	.	TGTGCCAGCAGCGTAGGGACAGGGACCTACGAGCAGTACTTC	CASSVGTGTYEQYF
TRBJ2-7	.	TRBV2	.	TGTGCCAGCAGTGAAGTGGCAGCCTACGAGCAGTACTTC	CASSEVAAYEQYF
TRBJ2-1	.	TRBV2	once	TGTGCCAGCAGTGAAGACAGGGTCGCCTACAATGAGCAGTTCTTC	CASSEDRVAYNEQFF
TRBJ2-3	TRBD1	TRBV11-3	.	TGTGCCAGCAGCTTGGCCCCGGGACAGGCGCTCTCTTTT	CASSLAPGQALSF
TRBJ1-2	.	TRBV7-9	.	TGTGCCAGCAGCTTAGGTCTACCCACCGATAACTATGGCTACACCTTC	CASSLGLPTDNYGYTF
TRBJ2-4	.	TRBV5-6	.	TGTGCCAGCAGCTTGAAACGGGAGAACATTCAGTACTTC	CASSLKRENIQYF
TRBJ1-1	.	TRBV28	.	TGTGCCAGCAGTTTAGGCAGGGGTATTGACACTGAAGCTTTCTTT	CASSLGRGIDTEAFF
TRBJ1-1	.	TRBV30	once	TGTGCCTGGAGAAAGGACAGGAACACTGAAGCTTTCTTT	CAWRKDRNTEAFF
TRBJ2-3	.	TRBV30	.	TGTGCCTGGAGTTTGGGGGGGGCCACAGATACGCAGTATTTT	CAWSLGGATDTQYF
TRBJ2-3	.	TRBV3-1/TRBV3-2	.	TGTGCCAGCAGCCAAGAGGTGGCAGGCCCCCATACGCAGTATTTT	CASSQEVAGPHTQYF
TRBJ2-5	.	TRBV24-1	.	TGTGCCACCAGTGGAGCGTTGGGGGCAGGGGTCCAAGAGACCCAGTACTTC	CATSGALGAGVQETQYF
TRBJ1-1	TRBD1	TRBV4-1	.	TGCGCCAGCAGCCACGTGTCAGGGGGCGTTACTGAAGCTTTCTTT	CASSHVSGGVTEAFF
TRBJ2-1	TRBD2	TRBV29-1	.	TGCAGCACAACTAGCGGGGGGTTCAGTGGTGAGCAGTTCTTC	CSTTSGGFSGEQFF
TRBJ1-4	TRBD1	TRBV7-9	.	TGTGCCAGCAGCATCCGGGACAGGGGTGAAAAACTGTTTTTT	CASSIRDRGEKLFF
TRBJ2-7	TRBD2	TRBV2	.	TGTGCCAGCAGTGAATTGGGCGGGGGGGCTTCCGAGCAGTACTTC	CASSELGGGASEQYF
TRBJ2-5	TRBD2	TRBV7-2	.	TGTGCCAGCAGCTTAGGACTAGCGGGGAAGGGAGAGACCCAGTACTTC	CASSLGLAGKGETQYF
TRBJ1-1	TRBD1	TRBV29-1	.	TGCAGCGCACGGGACAGGATAAACACTGAAGCTTTCTTT	CSARDRINTEAFF
TRBJ2-7	TRBD1	TRBV2	few	TGTGCCAGCGCCCGGGACAGGGGCTACGAGCAGTACTTC	CASARDRGYEQYF
TRBJ1-2	TRBD1	TRBV13	.	TGTGCCAGCAGCTTAGGCCGCGGGACAGGTTTAGCCGACTATGGCTACACCTTC	CASSLGRGTGLADYGYTF
TRBJ2-1	.	TRBV7-9	.	TGTGCCAGCAGCCCTCCCCTTAGCTCCTACAATGAGCAGTTCTTC	CASSPPLSSYNEQFF
TRBJ1-4	.	TRBV2	.	TGTGCCAGCAGTGAGTCCGGGGGAATGAGTGAAAAACTGTTTTTT	CASSESGGMSEKLFF
TRBJ1-2	.	TRBV4-3	few	TGCGCCAGCAGCCAAGATTTGCTCCCTCGACAGGAGGATGGCTACACCTTC	CASSQDLLPRQEDGYTF
TRBJ1-1	.	TRBV7-9	.	TGTGCCAGCAGCCGGGGGGATATGAACACTGAAGCTTTCTTT	CASSRGDMNTEAFF
TRBJ1-1	.	TRBV6-1	.	TGTGCCAGCAGTGAAGGGCCAAACACTGAAGCTTTCTTT	CASSEGPNTEAFF
TRBJ1-1	.	TRBV7-9	few	TGTGCCAGCAGCGAAACGCCTTTACAGGGCACTGAAGCTTTCTTT	CASSETPLQGTEAFF